This T cell receptor (beta chain) was documented in a study of Graves' ophthalmopathy and Graves' hyperthyroidism. Notes on the study in general: Discriminating ophthalmopathy from stable hyperthyroidism, a 13-signature model attained a sensitivity of 87.88% and a specificity of around 77%.

V was shortened by 5 bases and J by 2 bases, with 12 bases between the two germline ends. Germline CDR1 is DFQATT and CDR2 is SNEGSKA (reference sequence). This CDR3 is 14 amino acids long. The study excluded patients with other autoimmune diseases, uncontrolled infections, pregnancy or lactation. It was from roughly 10 ml of fresh peripheral blood that the PBMCs came. Many counts were recorded for this clonotype. Its antigen is currently unknown. Amplification targeted the TCR beta CDR3 regions, with RNA transcripts as the source material. A first-round RT-PCR used HTBI primers, followed by a second-round multiplex PCR. TCRdb recomputed calls from the multiplex PCR reads with MiXCR, one row per CDR3 protein. The data contain 150,000 or so distinct CDR3 sequences, around 40% of them seen just once; the ten biggest clones take up about 8.2%.

Sequencing was done on a sample of peripheral blood. The chain is built from TRBV20-1 and TRBJ2-2; D is unclear. The clonotype originates from a young man with Graves' ophthalmopathy. The CDR3 DNA follows: TGCAGTGCTCCCTGGATGGGAAACACCGGGGAGCTGTTTTTT. Its translation: CSAPWMGNTGELFF.